This entry features one T cell receptor beta chain sequence. This record comes from a study of blood T cell repertoires in COVID-19. Overall study: The origin of the acute and convalescent COVID-19 samples was the United States, Italy and Spain. The analysed material was cDNA or gDNA that came from T cells, B-cell-depleted T cells, or PBMCs.

Germline CDR1 MNHEY, CDR2 SMNVEV (reference sequence). This CDR3 is built from 11 residues. The V end was cut by 8 bases, the J end by 5 bases, with 9 bases between. In the study's own analysis: Amplification of reference gene primers was used by the study to estimate nucleated cell counts. Produced via immunoSEQ multiplex PCR; TCRdb's table is partial and in-frame only. V and J calls and clone size are given by that table; D and trimming were obtained from the DNA. The table lists approximately 46,000 clones, 91% of them singletons. The TCR originated in a man in his 70s with active COVID-19. The gene calls are TRBV27 and TRBJ1-2, with unresolved D. Specimen: peripheral blood. CDR3 nucleotides: TGTGCCAGCCCGGTGAGTTATGGCTACACCTTC. Its protein is CASPVSYGYTF.